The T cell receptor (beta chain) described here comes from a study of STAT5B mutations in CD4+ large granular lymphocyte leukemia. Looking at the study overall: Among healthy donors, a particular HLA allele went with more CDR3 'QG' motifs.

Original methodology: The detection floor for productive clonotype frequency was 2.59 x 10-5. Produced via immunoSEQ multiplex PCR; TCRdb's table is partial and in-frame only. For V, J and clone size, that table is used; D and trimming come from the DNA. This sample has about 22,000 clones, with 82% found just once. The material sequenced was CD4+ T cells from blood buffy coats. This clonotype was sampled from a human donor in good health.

CDR3 region: CASSLAGTSGEQYF. The CDR3 DNA reads as TGTGCCAGCAGCTTAGCCGGGACTAGCGGCGAGCAGTACTTC. The rearrangement uses TRBV7-2 and TRBJ2-7; 11 positions match TRBD2. Germline lookup yields CDR1 SGHTA and CDR2 FQGNSA. This CDR3 region has 14 residues. Losses at the gene ends were 0 bases for V and 6 bases for J; bases not matched to a gene: 1.